The 30 T cell receptor beta chains presented below share a single source sample, sequenced in a study of cytomegalovirus exposure and HLA in healthy donors. TCRdb keeps only in-frame clones here, not all; method: immunoSEQ multiplex PCR. The sample has a few hundred thousand clones, 86% seen once. The sequencing input was PBMCs. The source of these receptors is a woman aged 18-35 years in good health and CMV-seronegative.

The chain has TRBV11-2 and TRBJ1-4; D not resolved. The CDR3 totals 16 residues. Trimming cost V 1 base and J 7 bases, with 16 bases left between them. Germline V CDR1 and CDR2: SGHAT, FQNNGV. The CDR3 reads CASSLGLGSRGEKLFF. The CDR3 nucleotides are TGTGCCAGCAGCTTAGGTTTGGGTTCCCGGGGTGAAAAACTGTTTTTT.

This clone has just a few counts. CDR3 nucleotide sequence: TGTGCCAGCAGTTTAAGGGGACAGGGATGGCATGAGCAGTTCTTC. This codes for CASSLRGQGWHEQFF. The rearrangement joins TRBV27 to TRBJ2-1; 9 bases match TRBD1. This CDR3 contains 15 residues. The trim removed 2 bases at V and 8 bases at J, leaving 7 bases unmatched. CDR1 is MNHEY and CDR2 is SMNVEV in the germline V gene (reference sequence).

This clone was observed a single time. This sequence joins TRBV28 and TRBJ1-5, with 8 bases identical to TRBD1. V lost 7 bases to trimming and J lost 9 bases; unmatched junction nucleotides: 14. CDR3 length equals 15 residues. Germline lookup yields CDR1 MDHEN and CDR2 SYDVKM. The CDR3 DNA follows: TGTGCCAGCACCGCGACAGGGGCACCGAGGTCGCCCCAGCATTTT. Amino acids: CASTATGAPRSPQHF.

The rearrangement joins TRBV9 to TRBJ2-3; 8 bases agree with TRBD2. CDR1 is SGDLS, CDR2 YYNGEE, per germline. The CDR3 spans 18 residues. After removal of 0 bases from V and 4 bases from J, the junction contained 13 bases not matched to a gene. The CDR3 sequence is CASSVAGPSGRIADTQYF. The CDR3 nucleotides are TGTGCCAGCAGCGTAGCTGGGCCGAGCGGGAGAATCGCAGATACGCAGTATTTT.

The CDR3 coding sequence is TGTGCCAGCAGTTACGAGGGATGGGGCACCGGGGAGCTGTTTTTT. Translated: CASSYEGWGTGELFF. The chain has TRBV6-5 and TRBJ2-2, with a tentative D call TRBD2 (5 bases). V lost 2 bases to trimming and J lost 4 bases, with 11 bases between them. The CDR3 runs to 15 residues. Germline V gene data show CDR1 as MNHEY and CDR2 as SVGAGI.

V and J are TRBV27 and TRBJ2-1; D is unresolved. Trimming took off 7 bases at V and 8 bases at J, with 12 bases between the two ends. This CDR3 has 12 residues. Germline-derived CDR1 and CDR2 are MNHEY and SMNVEV (reference sequence). The CDR3, as DNA: TGTGCCAGCATGGCAGCAGGCTATGAGCAGTTCTTC. It is translated as CASMAAGYEQFF.

The chain is built from TRBV9 and TRBJ2-5, with 8 nucleotides matching TRBD1. The CDR3 totals 15 residues. V lost 2 bases, J lost 2 bases, and 5 bases stayed unmatched. Germline V gene lookup returns CDR1 SGDLS and CDR2 YYNGEE. The CDR3 sequence: CASSVGQVEQETQYF. The CDR3 bases are TGTGCCAGCAGCGTGGGACAGGTGGAACAAGAGACCCAGTACTTC.

This chain links TRBV7-9 with TRBJ1-2; D is possibly TRBD1 (6 bases). V lost 1 base and J lost 2, with 8 bases in between. This CDR3 contains 14 residues. Germline V gene lookup returns CDR1 SEHNR and CDR2 FQNEAQ (reference sequence). The CDR3 bases are TGTGCCAGCAGCTTAGTCACAGGGAACTATGGCTACACCTTC. Amino acids: CASSLVTGNYGYTF.

The chain recombines TRBV4-3 with TRBJ1-5, with TRBD1 matching 7 bases. This CDR3 is built from 17 residues. Trimming cost V 0 bases and J 0 bases; bases outside gene matches: 5. Germline V lookup: CDR1 LGHNA, CDR2 YSLEER. The CDR3 sequence is CASSQDGTDYSNQPQHF. CDR3 nucleotides: TGCGCCAGCAGCCAAGATGGGACAGATTATAGCAATCAGCCCCAGCATTTT.

The rearrangement joins TRBV7-2 to TRBJ2-2; 9 bases match TRBD2. J gave up 5 bases and V 2 bases, and 6 bases lay outside the gene matches. CDR3 length equals 16 residues. The V gene's germline CDR1 is SGHTA and CDR2 FQGNSA. CDR3 sequence: CASSLNGLASTGELFF. CDR3 nucleotide sequence: TGTGCCAGCAGCTTAAACGGACTAGCGTCGACCGGGGAGCTGTTTTTT.

The rearrangement joins TRBV9 to TRBJ1-1, with D possibly TRBD1 on 5 matching bases. V lost 0 bases, J lost 3 bases, and 9 bases lay in between. The CDR3 runs to 14 residues. Germline V gives CDR1 SGDLS, CDR2 YYNGEE. The CDR3 DNA reads TGTGCCAGCAGCGTAGCAGGGAGGGACACTGAAGCTTTCTTT. Translated: CASSVAGRDTEAFF.

CDR3 region: CASSSGTPHNEQFF. CDR3 DNA: TGTGCCAGCAGTTCCGGGACACCTCACAATGAGCAGTTCTTC. The chain combines TRBV6-5 with TRBJ2-1; D possibly corresponds to TRBD1 (6 bases). The CDR3 consists of 14 residues. Trimming removed 4 bases at V and 5 bases at J, with 12 bases between. Germline V gives CDR1 MNHEY, CDR2 SVGAGI.

The chain is built from TRBV29-1 and TRBJ2-1, with TRBD1 identical over 7 bases. Per the germline V gene, CDR1 is SQVTM and CDR2 is ANQGSEA. V trimming: 6 bases; J trimming: 10 bases; junction bases outside the gene matches: 6. This CDR3 has 11 amino acids. This CDR3 reads CSVTGVGEQFF. The CDR3, as DNA: TGCAGCGTAACAGGGGTGGGGGAGCAGTTCTTC.

The chain carries TRBV4-2 and TRBJ2-2; D unclear. The germline V gene encodes CDR1 LGHNA and CDR2 YNFKEQ. The CDR3 length is 15 residues. Trimming pared 3 bases from V and 7 bases from J, leaving 15 bases between. The CDR3 reads CASSQDLVSGGELFF. CDR3 DNA: TGTGCCAGCAGCCAGGATCTGGTGTCGGGCGGGGAGCTGTTTTTT.

The V and J genes are TRBV1 and TRBJ2-7; the tabulated D call, TRBD2, remains unverified against the DNA. TRBV1 is a recognized pseudogene. The CDR3 length is 15 residues. CDR3 residues: CTSSHKTRVSYEQYF. In nucleotides, the CDR3 is TGCACCAGCAGCCACAAGACTAGGGTATCCTACGAGCAGTACTTC.

This clone has just one count. The chain has TRBV7-9 and TRBJ1-2; 11 bases are a match to TRBD1. V shed 3 bases and J 2 bases; nucleotides not matched to a gene: 5. The CDR3 runs to 16 residues. Looked up from germline, CDR1 is SEHNR and CDR2 is FQNEAQ (reference sequence). For the CDR3, the DNA is TGTGCCAGCAGCTTCGGGACAGGGGGTACCAACTATGGCTACACCTTC. Protein sequence: CASSFGTGGTNYGYTF. The variable domain in full, completed from reference TRBV7-9 and TRBJ1-2, reads DTGVSQNPRHKITKRGQNVTFRCDPISEHNRLYWYRQTLGQGPEFLTYFQNEAQLEKSRLLSDRFSAERPKGSFSTLEIQRTEQGDSAMYLCASSFGTGGTNYGYTFGSGTRLTVV.

This rearrangement joins TRBV7-3 to TRBJ1-2; no reliable D call. Trimming left V 5 bases short and J 0 bases short, with 10 bases between. The CDR3 spans 14 residues. The germline V gene has CDR1 SGHTA and CDR2 FQGTGA. The CDR3 protein is CASSAQATNYGYTF. The CDR3 DNA is TGTGCCAGCAGCGCGCAGGCTACTAACTATGGCTACACCTTC. The full variable domain, in which reference TRBV7-3 and TRBJ1-2 provide the parts outside the CDR3, is GAGVSQTPSNKVTEKGKYVELRCDPISGHTALYWYRQSLGQGPEFLIYFQGTGAADDSGLPNDRFFAVRPEGSVSTLKIQRTERGDSAVYLCASSAQATNYGYTFGSGTRLTVV.

The rearrangement uses TRBV4-3 and TRBJ2-7; D unclear. The V gene lost 0 bases and the J gene lost 0 bases, with 6 bases spanning the gap. Looked up from germline, CDR1 is LGHNA and CDR2 is YSLEER. This CDR3 spans 14 amino acids. The CDR3 loop is CASSQEESSYEQYF. CDR3 nucleotides: TGCGCCAGCAGCCAAGAGGAGAGCTCCTACGAGCAGTACTTC.

This chain connects TRBV4-2 to TRBJ2-1, with 10 bases matching TRBD2. Trimming cost V 1 base and J 5 bases; bases outside gene matches: 2. This CDR3 is 15 amino acids long. CDR1 LGHNA and CDR2 YNFKEQ come from the germline V gene. The CDR3 region is CASSQGSGGDNEQFF. The DNA for the CDR3 is TGTGCCAGCAGCCAAGGGAGCGGGGGGGACAATGAGCAGTTCTTC.

The chain joins TRBV5-1 to TRBJ1-3, with 8 bases that match TRBD1. This CDR3 is 17 amino acids long. Germline V gene sequence: CDR1 SGHRS, CDR2 YFSETQ. The junction had 8 bases not matched to a gene; V was cut back by 0 bases and J by 3 bases. As DNA, the CDR3 is TGCGCCAGCAGCTTGGCCCCCGGGACAGGTATTGGAAACACCATATATTTT. Translating gives CASSLAPGTGIGNTIYF.

The chain carries TRBV7-8 and TRBJ1-1; possibly TRBD1 for D (5 bases). Trimming took off 3 bases at V and 0 bases at J, with 23 bases between the two ends. This CDR3 has 19 amino acids. Germline lookup yields CDR1 SGHVS and CDR2 FQNEAQ. CDR3 sequence (DNA): TGTGCCAGCAGCTTGGGGCGGGGACCGACTTTACTGATGAACACTGAAGCTTTCTTT. Translated, it gives CASSLGRGPTLLMNTEAFF.

The chain employs TRBV7-2 and TRBJ2-3; 9 bases agree with TRBD1. The CDR3 is 15 amino acids. V dropped 5 bases and J dropped 5; count of bases not matched to a gene: 8. Germline-derived CDR1 and CDR2 are SGHTA and FQGNSA. Here the CDR3 DNA reads TGTGCCAGCAGCCAGACAGGGGGGCAGTTAGATACGCAGTATTTT. Protein sequence: CASSQTGGQLDTQYF.

This clone turned up a few times. This sequence joins TRBV10-2 and TRBJ2-7; 9 bases are shared with TRBD2. This CDR3 comprises 15 residues. The germline gives CDR1 WSHSY, CDR2 SAAADI. With V trimmed by 8 bases and J by 3 bases, 11 bases remained unmatched. In DNA form, the CDR3 reads TGCGCCAGCTCCCTGACTAGCGGAACATACTACGAGCAGTACTTC. This sequence encodes CASSLTSGTYYEQYF.

This clone appeared once. Mismatch with germline at one junction end may stem from a read error. V and J are TRBV2 and TRBJ2-7, with a possible D match to TRBD1 (5 bases). Germline CDR1 and CDR2: SNHLY and FYNNEI. The CDR3 is 13 residues long. Written as DNA, the CDR3 is TGTGCCAGCAGGGAAGGACAACTCTACGAGCAGTACTTC. Residues: CASREGQLYEQYF.

This chain links TRBV6-5 with TRBJ2-1, with 7 bases aligning to TRBD2. The germline CDR1 and CDR2 sequences are MNHEY and SVGAGI. The CDR3 is made up of 15 amino acids. V trimming: 5 bases; J trimming: 0 bases; junction bases outside the gene matches: 4. CDR3: CASSKSGNSYNEQFF. Written as DNA, the CDR3 is TGTGCCAGCAGTAAGAGCGGGAACTCCTACAATGAGCAGTTCTTC.

The chain joins TRBV18 to TRBJ1-1; 7 nucleotides match TRBD1. The CDR3 is 15 residues long. Trimming at V came to 3 bases and at J to 0 bases, leaving 4 bases not matched to a gene. CDR1 and CDR2 (germline): KGHSH, LQKENI. The CDR3 loop reads CASSPVTGMNTEAFF. The CDR3 DNA reads as TGTGCCAGCTCACCGGTGACAGGGATGAACACTGAAGCTTTCTTT.

This clone appeared once. This chain joins TRBV27 and TRBJ2-1; 7 nucleotides line up with TRBD1. Germline assignment: CDR1 MNHEY and CDR2 SMNVEV (reference sequence). This CDR3 is built from 14 residues. Germline trimming cut 7 bases from V and 9 bases from J; bases unmatched to any gene: 12. The CDR3 DNA follows: TGTGCCAGCACCTTTTATATAGGGGGCAGTGAGCAGTTCTTC. It is translated as CASTFYIGGSEQFF.

V gene TRBV10-3 combines with J gene TRBJ2-1, with D maybe TRBD1 (7 bases). From germline, CDR1 is ENHRY and CDR2 SYGVKD. V was shortened by 2 bases and J by 5 bases, with 16 bases between the two germline ends. There are 16 residues in the CDR3. The CDR3 spells CAISESGRGVDNEQFF. DNA for the CDR3: TGTGCCATCAGTGAGAGTGGCAGGGGGGTCGACAATGAGCAGTTCTTC.

This clone was seen many times. The rearrangement uses TRBV19 and TRBJ2-1, with D hard to call. With 8 bases removed from V and 0 bases from J, the gap between germline ends came to 11 bases. This CDR3 has 14 residues. Per germline, CDR1 LNHDA and CDR2 SQIVND (reference sequence). The DNA for the CDR3 is TGTGCCAGTCTTGATCCGAGCTCCTACAATGAGCAGTTCTTC. Its protein is CASLDPSSYNEQFF.

The J gene is TRBJ1-4, the V gene TRBV19; no reliable D call. The CDR3 runs to 14 residues. Germline loops: CDR1 LNHDA, CDR2 SQIVND (reference sequence). The V and J ends lost 4 bases and 8 bases respectively, with 14 bases between them. Here the CDR3 DNA reads TGTGCCAGTAGTAATGGACGGACGGGGGAAAAACTGTTTTTT. It is translated as CASSNGRTGEKLFF.